This T cell receptor (beta chain) comes out of a study of CD8 T cells in ankylosing spondylitis. Notes on the study in general: Some of these motif variants have turned up before, in reports on reactive arthritis synovial fluid and blood. About 8 highly homologous variants made up a TCR beta motif that seemed to typify ankylosing spondylitis blood.

This CDR3 contains 11 residues. Germline V gene sequence: CDR1 SQVTM, CDR2 ANQGSEA. V was pared by 6 bases and J by 11 bases, with 15 bases between. This clonotype was seen a few times. The antigen remains unidentified. TCRdb reanalysed the 5' RACE reads using MiXCR and keeps one entry per CDR3 protein. The sample includes fewer than 650,000 distinct CDR3 sequences, 10% to 15% of them seen just once. The chain links TRBV29-1 to TRBJ2-3; D is uncertain. The sequenced material came from blood, either unsorted or a sorted T cell fraction (not recorded which). The receptor was derived from a male donor with ankylosing spondylitis. CDR3 region: CSVQEMRGQYF. CDR3 sequence (DNA): TGCAGCGTCCAGGAGATGCGCGGGCAGTATTTT.